The present entry profiles one T cell receptor beta chain with its context. Its target antigen remains unknown. There are no base qualities to consult, and no much larger clone falls within one base. The sample carries other DNA sequences with the same CDR3. The sample is drawn from a study of blood T cell repertoires in COVID-19 (dated by TCRdb to the early 2020s). At the level of the whole study: Samples from collaborators originated in the United States, Italy and Spain and spanned both the acute and convalescent phases of COVID-19. The sample metadata nearly always contained a de-identified subject ID, COVID-19 status, age in years and sex. The samples were drawn from two sources: the first 160 participants of the ongoing ImmuneRACE study, and 1,000 to 1,500 subjects contributed by 6 global collaborators. Subjects who had been exposed to COVID-19, were actively infected with it, or had recovered from it provided the deeply sampled blood TCRbeta repertoires that made up the dataset. The material from the prospective study consisted of cDNA or gDNA derived from T cells, B-cell-depleted T cells, or PBMCs. Where HLA class I and class II types were available, the types were taken from metadata supplied by the sample provider, not from assay-based typing. The repertoires were released in a freely available public database meant as a resource for research on the immune response to SARS-CoV-2. General conclusions and limits of the study: Clinical and demographic metadata were provided uncurated, with the amount varying by source and participant.

As encoded in the germline V gene (reference sequence), CDR1 is LGHDT while CDR2 is YNNKEL. The CDR3, cysteine through phenylalanine, is 12 amino acids long. Only CDR3 DNA remains: 36 bases, in frame from the first base. V was cut back by 3 bases and J by 4 bases, leaving a gap of 6 bases between them. Participants in the prospective study were aged roughly 18 to 100 years, lived in about two dozen United States geographic areas, and enrolled through a virtual design. To assign participants to cohorts, the prospective study relied on clinical history that participants themselves reported in a screening survey and a study questionnaire. Mobile phlebotomists in the prospective study collected whole blood, serum and a nasopharyngeal or oropharyngeal swab from every participant. Additional blood draws and questionnaires over an approximately two-month period could optionally be provided by prospective study participants. Prospective study blood samples were shipped either frozen or at room temperature before DNA extraction.

TCRbeta CDR3 regions were amplified from genomic DNA by means of the immunoSEQ Assay, a bias-controlled multiplex PCR. For the original study's pipeline: The number of nucleated cells in each sample was estimated by amplification of reference gene primers within the assay. To quantify the absolute abundance of each unique TCRbeta CDR3 rearrangement, sequence reads were collapsed and filtered. For each sample, productive Simpson clonality was calculated as the square root of Simpson's diversity index across productive rearrangements. TCRdb obtained this table from immuneACCESS and retained in-frame rearrangements with V and J assigned. These tables miss some clones; where compared with another copy, unresolved V genes account for less than half of the shortfall, and the remainder is unexplained. V and J calls and clone size are as listed in that table; D and trimming were resolved from the DNA. The sample includes about 200,000 clones, with 70% to 90% observed a single time. 7% to 8.5% of the sample belongs to the ten largest clones.

The sample consisted of PBMCs or T cells enriched from blood (not recorded which). This TCR came from a woman aged 40-49 years with acute COVID-19. The sequence links TRBV3-1 (or the pseudogene TRBV3-2) to TRBJ2-5; the best D guess is TRBD2, with 6 bases matching. The DNA sequence reads TGTGCCAGCAGCCAGCGGGGAGAGACCCAGTACTTC. It is translated as CASSQRGETQYF.